A single sample is the source of the 17 T cell receptor beta chains below, sequenced in a study of blood T cell repertoires in COVID-19. Some clones are missing from TCRdb's copy, which holds only in-frame ones; the method was immunoSEQ multiplex PCR. Of 200,000 to 250,000 clones listed, around nine tenths are singletons. Sequenced sample: PBMCs or T cells enriched from blood (not recorded which). Receptors were obtained from a woman younger than 45 who had been exposed to COVID-19.

The gene calls are TRBV18 and TRBJ1-2; no reliable D call. Trimming pared 2 bases from V and 4 bases from J, leaving 14 bases between. The CDR3 is 15 amino acids. Germline loops: CDR1 KGHSH, CDR2 LQKENI. CDR3 coding DNA: TGTGCCAGCTCACCAGACGGAGGGTTTCTCTATGGCTACACCTTC. Residues: CASSPDGGFLYGYTF.

The rearrangement links TRBV6-6 to TRBJ1-2; 8 bases map to TRBD1. Germline V CDR1 and CDR2: MNHNY, SVGAGI (reference sequence). V trimming: 6 bases; J trimming: 6 bases; junction bases outside the gene matches: 6. The CDR3 loop spans 13 amino acids. CDR3 sequence (DNA): TGTGCCAGCAGCGGACAGGGTACCCATGGCTACACCTTC. Amino acid sequence: CASSGQGTHGYTF.

The V gene is TRBV5-1, the J gene TRBJ2-5; 7 bases match TRBD2. Losses at the gene ends were 7 bases for V and 4 bases for J; bases not matched to a gene: 13. The CDR3 is made up of 15 amino acids. CDR1 is SGHRS and CDR2 is YFSETQ in the germline V gene. CDR3 DNA sequence: TGCGCCAGCTTCGGCGCGGGAGCGAGTAGAGAGACCCAGTACTTC. It yields the protein CASFGAGASRETQYF.

The chain links TRBV15 to TRBJ2-2; 11 bases fit TRBD1. Germline values: CDR1 LNHNV, CDR2 YYDKDF (reference sequence). The CDR3 totals 17 residues. Trimming cost V 3 bases and J 2 bases; bases outside gene matches: 5. CDR3 region: CATSRVGQGANTGELFF. The CDR3 DNA follows: TGTGCCACCAGCAGGGTAGGACAGGGGGCCAACACCGGGGAGCTGTTTTTT.

To note about this clone: Other DNA sequences of this sample code for an identical CDR3. The chain employs TRBV7-9 and TRBJ2-7, with 9 nucleotides matching TRBD2. From germline, CDR1 is SEHNR and CDR2 FQNEAQ (reference sequence). J lost 1 base, V lost 3 bases, and 4 bases had no gene match. The CDR3 has 15 residues. As DNA, the CDR3 is TGTGCCAGCAGCTTCTTGGCGGGAGGGTCCTACGAGCAGTACTTC. This encodes CASSFLAGGSYEQYF.

CDR3 DNA sequence: TGTGCCAGCAGTCACCCTCTCGGACAGGCACGATCTGGAAACACCATATATTTT. Encoded protein: CASSHPLGQARSGNTIYF. The rearrangement links TRBV28 to TRBJ1-3; TRBD1 matches at 7 bases. J was trimmed by 1 base and V by 5 bases; bases with no gene match: 14. Per the germline V gene, CDR1 is MDHEN and CDR2 is SYDVKM. This CDR3 has 18 residues.

The chain has TRBV5-1 and TRBJ1-1; D is possibly TRBD1 (5 bases). The length of the CDR3 is 14 residues. Trimming removed 4 bases at V and 0 bases at J, with 10 bases between. Germline CDR1 and CDR2: SGHRS and YFSETQ. The CDR3 bases are TGCGCCAGCAGCCCACAGGCTATGAACACTGAAGCTTTCTTT. This codes for CASSPQAMNTEAFF. The full variable domain, with the rest looked up from reference TRBV5-1 and TRBJ1-1, is KAGVTQTPRYLIKTRGQQVTLSCSPISGHRSVSWYQQTPGQGLQFLFEYFSETQRNKGNFPGRFSGRQFSNSRSEMNVSTLELGDSALYLCASSPQAMNTEAFFGQGTRLTVV.

This clone was found a few times. The rearrangement joins TRBV29-1 to TRBJ2-1, with 12 bases fitting TRBD1. This CDR3 is 15 amino acids long. The germline V gene has CDR1 SQVTM and CDR2 ANQGSEA. CDR3 residues: CTVHRDRGHYNEQFF. The CDR3 DNA reads TGCACCGTACACCGGGACAGGGGGCACTACAATGAGCAGTTCTTC.

V and J are TRBV9 and TRBJ2-2, with 8 bases lining up with TRBD1. J was trimmed by 3 bases and V by 0 bases; bases with no gene match: 13. CDR1 is SGDLS and CDR2 is YYNGEE in the germline V gene. This CDR3 has 19 residues. In DNA, the CDR3 is TGTGCCAGCAGCGTAGCCGGACAGGGTTGGGTGTTGGACACCGGGGAGCTGTTTTTT. This encodes CASSVAGQGWVLDTGELFF.

The CDR3 DNA reads TGTGCCACCGGAACCCGCTGGAGCTCCTACAATGAGCAGTTCTTC. This encodes CATGTRWSSYNEQFF. The rearrangement uses TRBV24-1 and TRBJ2-1; no clear D gene. The CDR3 has 15 residues. V shed 9 bases and J shed 0 bases, with 14 bases lying between them. Germline CDR1 and CDR2: KGHDR and SFDVKD.

The chain couples TRBV3-1 (or the pseudogene TRBV3-2) to TRBJ2-7; TRBD1 agrees at 10 bases. The CDR3 loop spans 14 amino acids. Germline V gene lookup returns CDR1 LGHDT and CDR2 YNNKEL (reference sequence). With 5 bases clipped from V and 2 bases from J, the junction kept 3 bases outside the gene matches. CDR3 sequence (DNA): TGTGCCAGCAGCTCCGGGACAGGGGCCTACGAGCAGTACTTC. Amino acid sequence: CASSSGTGAYEQYF.

This chain links TRBV5-1 with TRBJ2-1, with TRBD1 as a possible D gene (6 bases). The V and J ends lost 1 base and 6 bases respectively, with 8 bases between them. The CDR3 totals 13 residues. Germline V gene sequence: CDR1 SGHRS, CDR2 YFSETQ. CDR3 sequence: CASSLTGFNEQFF. The CDR3 DNA is TGCGCCAGCAGCTTGACAGGGTTCAATGAGCAGTTCTTC.

The CDR3 coding sequence is TGTGCCAGTAGTATACAGGGTGGGAACACTGAAGCTTTCTTT. This codes for CASSIQGGNTEAFF. V and J are TRBV19 and TRBJ1-1; D might be TRBD1 (5 bases). Trimming shortened V by 2 bases and J by 1 base, and 8 bases separated the two germline ends. CDR3 length: 14 amino acids. Looked up from germline, CDR1 is LNHDA and CDR2 is SQIVND (reference sequence).

V is TRBV10-3 and J is TRBJ2-7; 9 nucleotides match TRBD2. V lost 4 bases to trimming and J lost 5 bases; unmatched junction nucleotides: 9. Germline CDR1 ENHRY, CDR2 SYGVKD. The CDR3 runs 15 residues. CDR3 protein: CAISGVAGVSDEQYF. DNA of the CDR3: TGTGCCATCAGTGGGGTAGCGGGAGTCAGCGACGAGCAGTACTTC.

CDR3: CATSSGNQPQHF. In DNA, the CDR3 is TGTGCCACCAGCTCAGGGAATCAGCCCCAGCATTTT. The chain links TRBV15 to TRBJ1-5; D perhaps matches TRBD1 (5 bases). Germline V gene sequence: CDR1 LNHNV, CDR2 YYDKDF (reference sequence). Trimming cost V 5 bases and J 4 bases, with 6 bases left between them. This CDR3 comprises 12 residues.

This chain connects TRBV4-2 to TRBJ2-1, with 12 bases matching TRBD2. In germline, CDR1 is LGHNA, CDR2 YNFKEQ. The CDR3 length is 18 residues. The ends lost 2 bases at V and 4 bases at J; junction bases unmatched: 9. The CDR3 here is CASSQRLAGGSDYNEQFF. For the CDR3, the DNA is TGTGCCAGCAGCCAAAGGCTAGCGGGAGGGTCAGATTACAATGAGCAGTTCTTC.

The rearrangement joins TRBV6-2 or TRBV6-3 to TRBJ2-7; D is possibly TRBD1 (5 bases). Germline V gene sequence: CDR1 MNHEY, CDR2 SVGEGT. V dropped 2 bases and J dropped 0 bases, with 14 bases sitting between them. The CDR3 covers 16 residues. CDR3 sequence: CASSYLGRATSYEQYF. The DNA for the CDR3 is TGTGCCAGCAGTTACCTCGGCAGGGCCACCTCCTACGAGCAGTACTTC.